In this sample, the clone carrying this T cell receptor beta chain is medium-sized. Antigen: not known. Time point of the sample: sample taken at primary tumor resection. The cohort: 65 to 80 early-stage, untreated non-small cell lung cancer patients. Unsorted samples of tumor, nontumor lung or frozen PBMC had their whole RNA sequenced. Per the germline V gene, CDR1 is MNHNS and CDR2 is SASEGT. Losses at the gene ends were 6 bases for V and 1 base for J; bases not matched to a gene: 2. The length of the CDR3 is 15 residues. This sample was included in a study of spatial heterogeneity in lung cancer. The wider study: Matched bulk RNA-seq provided a T cell module score, and TCR transcript counts in tumor regions correlated strongly with it. Study-level results: One measure, the expanded intratumoral alpha and beta TCR count, tracked tumor mutation counts.

All TCR cDNA molecules were individually tagged with a unique molecular identifier. Each CDR3 protein is one row after TCRdb ran MiXCR on the 5' RACE reads. The sample contains approximately 8,000 distinct CDR3 sequences, about 8% of which appear only once. Sequences were derived from lung tumor tissue, sampled at surgery. The J gene is TRBJ2-2, the V gene TRBV6-1; TRBD2 matches 10 bases. This receptor was identified in a male donor with early-stage non-small cell lung cancer. The CDR3 here is CASRGLAENTGELFF. CDR3 nucleotide sequence: TGTGCCAGCAGAGGACTAGCGGAGAACACCGGGGAGCTGTTTTTT.